This T cell receptor (beta chain) was profiled in a study of CD8 T cells in ankylosing spondylitis. Findings and caveats of the study: A TCR beta motif made of eight highly homologous variants seemed typical of ankylosing spondylitis blood.

This CDR3 region has 13 residues. V was trimmed by 5 bases and J by 8 bases, leaving 15 bases between them. Germline CDR1 reads MNHNS; CDR2 reads SASEGT. As concerns this clonotype: Its antigen is unidentified.

5'-RACE, quantitative and with molecular barcodes, yielded the TCR beta libraries. MiXCR, run by TCRdb on the 5' RACE reads, gives a single entry per CDR3 protein. Of about 800,000 distinct CDR3 sequences in the sample, around 11% were seen once. Sequencing was carried out using blood, either unsorted or a sorted T cell fraction (not recorded which). The chain joins TRBV6-1 to TRBJ1-2, with D uncertain. The TCR sequence derives from a male donor with ankylosing spondylitis. DNA of the CDR3: TGTGCCAGCAGTCGCCCAGCGACGGGAGGCTACACCTTC. Protein sequence: CASSRPATGGYTF.